This TCR beta chain was profiled in a study of T-cell reconstitution after alpha-beta-depleted transplantation in children. Remarks on this clonotype: As yet, its antigen is unknown.

A TCRbeta library incorporating unique molecular identifiers was prepared. Using its own MiXCR run on the PCR reads, TCRdb lists one record per CDR3 protein. The table includes fewer than 550,000 distinct CDR3 sequences, more than 9.5% detected once. Study-wide findings and caveats: Where some patients showed high TCRbeta diversity at day 60, it came from recipient T cells and thymic progenitors that had survived. Expanded graft clones, several hundred of them, were reportedly the source of alpha-beta T cells about two months after transplant. One year after transplant, T-cell counts and diversity came mostly from newly produced T cells.

The germline V gene encodes CDR1 MNHEY and CDR2 SMNVEV (reference sequence). With 5 bases removed from V and 8 bases from J, the gap between germline ends came to 19 bases. This CDR3 region has 15 residues. This chain joins TRBV27 and TRBJ2-1; TRBD1 or TRBD2 may be the D gene (5 bases each). Sequencing used PBMCs, mostly from graft donor cells, obtained 180 days after TCRalphabeta/CD19-depleted stem cell transplant. The clonotype was recovered from a female patient between 2 and 15 years old who had a stem cell transplant for aplastic anemia, so the T cells may come from the graft donor. As DNA, the CDR3 is TGTGCCAGCAGTCCCACGCGGACCAGAGGGGATGAGCAGTTCTTC. This translates into CASSPTRTRGDEQFF.